This TCR beta chain was identified in a study of T cells after yellow fever vaccination. The wider study: Each low-cell-number fraction was prepared by means of SMART-Seq v4 Ultra Low Input.

A remark on this clonotype: Its antigen is unidentified.

Germline V gene lookup returns CDR1 SNHLY and CDR2 FYNNEI. This CDR3 is 13 amino acids long. Trimming took 6 bases from V and 7 from J, leaving 15 bases between them. The authors made TCR cDNA by 5'RACE template switching, adding a universal primer site and UMIs. TCRdb re-called the 5' RACE reads through MiXCR, storing one row per CDR3 protein. The sample carries some 300,000 distinct CDR3 sequences, about 3.5% recorded once. Study conclusions and caveats: Repertoires obtained by FACS sorting could include abundant clonotypes that entered as contaminants from the bulk population. Compared with primary, the secondary response was weaker and peaked at day 5, not 15.

This sequence joins TRBV2 and TRBJ1-2; D is perhaps TRBD1 (6 bases). The TCR originated in a man younger than 35 who received the YFV17D yellow fever vaccine. The material sequenced was PBMCs, taken on the day of the yellow fever booster vaccination. The CDR3 here is CASRGTGRSGYTF. In DNA form, the CDR3 reads TGTGCCAGCAGGGGCACAGGGCGTTCTGGCTACACCTTC. Variable domain in full (rest from reference TRBV2 and TRBJ1-2): EPEVTQTPSHQVTQMGQEVILRCVPISNHLYFYWYRQILGQKVEFLVSFYNNEISEKSEIFDDQFSVERPDGSNFTLKIRSTKLEDSAMYFCASRGTGRSGYTFGSGTRLTVV.